The 21 T cell receptor beta chains reported below all come from one sample, sequenced in a study of PD-L1 blockade in urothelial cancer. TCRdb's table, derived via immunoSEQ multiplex PCR, lists solely in-frame clones and lacks some. Altogether 57,000 or so clones are present, 82% being singletons, with the ten largest covering 3.5% to 4.5%. The sequences come from PBMCs, collected around atezolizumab (anti-PD-L1) treatment. All receptors derive from a man between 65 and 79 years old with urothelial cancer.

The V and J genes are TRBV6-1 and TRBJ2-1, with TRBD2 matching over 7 bases. Germline V gives CDR1 MNHNS, CDR2 SASEGT. There are 15 residues in the CDR3. Losses at the gene ends were 10 bases for V and 0 bases for J; bases not matched to a gene: 9. CDR3: CATTNPGGSYNEQFF. The CDR3 DNA reads TGTGCCACCACAAACCCGGGAGGCTCCTACAATGAGCAGTTCTTC.

This chain connects TRBV4-1 to TRBJ2-1, with TRBD2 matching over 12 bases. The trim removed 3 bases at V and 6 bases at J, leaving 6 bases unmatched. CDR3 size: 16 residues. Germline CDR1 is MGHRA and CDR2 is YSYEKL. DNA for the CDR3: TGCGCCAGCAGCCAGGATCTAGCGGGAGGGTTCAATGAGCAGTTCTTC. Translated, it gives CASSQDLAGGFNEQFF.

A few counts support this clone. The chain combines TRBV18 with TRBJ2-6, with D perhaps matching TRBD1 (5 bases). The CDR3 length is 15 residues. The germline gives CDR1 KGHSH, CDR2 LQKENI. The germline V and J ends were trimmed by 4 bases and 1 base, with 8 bases remaining between them. The CDR3 coding sequence is TGTGCCAGCTCACTTCAGGGTTCTGGGGCCAACGTCCTGACTTTC. Translating gives CASSLQGSGANVLTF.

J is TRBJ2-5 and V is TRBV5-1, with 9 positions matching TRBD1. Per germline, CDR1 SGHRS and CDR2 YFSETQ. CDR3 length equals 17 residues. Trimming took 4 bases from V and 1 from J; bases not matched to a gene: 11. The CDR3 spells CASSHLTGGGGQETQYF. As DNA, the CDR3 is TGCGCCAGCAGCCACCTGACAGGGGGAGGTGGCCAAGAGACCCAGTACTTC. The complete variable domain, with remaining parts taken from reference TRBV5-1 and TRBJ2-5, reads KAGVTQTPRYLIKTRGQQVTLSCSPISGHRSVSWYQQTPGQGLQFLFEYFSETQRNKGNFPGRFSGRQFSNSRSEMNVSTLELGDSALYLCASSHLTGGGGQETQYFGPGTRLLVL.

This clone has a single count. The V gene is TRBV11-3, the J gene TRBJ2-1; TRBD2 aligns across 10 bases. Losses at the gene ends were 5 bases for V and 7 bases for J; bases not matched to a gene: 11. Germline V gene data show CDR1 as SGHNT and CDR2 as YENEEA. This CDR3 spans 16 amino acids. CDR3 in amino acids: CASSLRSGREENEQFF. CDR3 in DNA: TGTGCCAGCAGCCTAAGGAGCGGGAGGGAAGAGAATGAGCAGTTCTTC.

The rearrangement joins TRBV19 to TRBJ1-2, with TRBD1 matching over 9 bases. Germline V gives CDR1 LNHDA, CDR2 SQIVND (reference sequence). The CDR3 has 13 amino acids. J lost 6 bases, V lost 1 base, and 0 bases had no gene match. The CDR3 bases are TGTGCCAGTAGTATAGGACAGGGGGATGGCTACACCTTC. Amino acids: CASSIGQGDGYTF.

This chain links TRBV5-4 with TRBJ2-5, with D possibly TRBD2 on 6 matching bases. Germline V gene data show CDR1 as SGHNT and CDR2 as YYREEE (reference sequence). CDR3 length: 15 amino acids. V was trimmed by 2 bases and J by 2 bases, leaving 13 bases between them. For the CDR3, the DNA is TGTGCCAGCAGCTTTCGGACTACCATTCAAGAGACCCAGTACTTC. Translating it yields CASSFRTTIQETQYF.

The table lists this clone with a few counts. The chain carries TRBV5-1 and TRBJ1-5, with a possible D match to TRBD1 (6 bases). V lost 3 bases to trimming and J lost 5 bases, with 12 bases between them. This CDR3 region has 14 residues. CDR1 is SGHRS, CDR2 YFSETQ, per germline. CDR3 sequence: CASSWGQGDQPQHF. The CDR3 DNA is TGCGCCAGCAGCTGGGGGCAAGGGGATCAGCCCCAGCATTTT.

The V gene is TRBV6-5, the J gene TRBJ2-6; D unclear. V was shortened by 8 bases and J by 0 bases, with 11 bases between the two germline ends. Germline CDR1 reads MNHEY; CDR2 reads SVGAGI. The CDR3 has 15 amino acids. The CDR3 DNA follows: TGTGCCAGCGGCCCTCTCCTCTCTGGGGCCAACGTCCTGACTTTC. Translation gives CASGPLLSGANVLTF.

As regards this clone: The sample holds other DNA sequences that translate to the same CDR3. The genes are TRBV5-4 and TRBJ2-5; D uncertain. Germline CDR1 SGHNT, CDR2 YYREEE (reference sequence). The CDR3 spans 13 residues. V lost 1 base, J lost 5 bases, and 9 bases lay in between. The CDR3 nucleotides read TGTGCCAGCAGCTTGTTAGGAGTGGAGACCCAGTACTTC. Protein product: CASSLLGVETQYF.

This clone occurred once. The chain carries TRBV29-1 and TRBJ1-3; possibly TRBD1 for D (6 bases). The germline gives CDR1 SQVTM, CDR2 ANQGSEA. This CDR3 contains 15 residues. V was trimmed by 4 bases and J by 0 bases, leaving 13 bases between them. In DNA form, the CDR3 reads TGCAGCGTTGGATATGGACAGAGCTCTGGAAACACCATATATTTT. Translating it yields CSVGYGQSSGNTIYF.

The V call is TRBV5-1, the J call TRBJ2-5, with 8 bases fitting TRBD2. There are 15 residues in the CDR3. Germline CDR1 SGHRS, CDR2 YFSETQ. The J segment lost 4 bases and the V segment lost 3 bases, leaving 8 bases of the junction unmatched. The CDR3 coding sequence is TGCGCCAGCAGCTCGGAAGCGGGAGTCCCAGAGACCCAGTACTTC. It encodes CASSSEAGVPETQYF.

The chain has TRBV7-9 and TRBJ1-1; D gene ambiguous. The CDR3 spans 17 residues. Germline CDR1 is SEHNR and CDR2 is FQNEAQ (reference sequence). The V gene lost 5 bases and the J gene lost 8 bases, with 27 bases spanning the gap. The CDR3 nucleotides read TGTGCCAGCAGCCCAATTCTTAAAGGTGCGGGGAGAGACGAAGCTTTCTTT. Protein: CASSPILKGAGRDEAFF. Supplemented by reference TRBV7-9 and TRBJ1-1, the full variable domain reads DTGVSQNPRHKITKRGQNVTFRCDPISEHNRLYWYRQTLGQGPEFLTYFQNEAQLEKSRLLSDRFSAERPKGSFSTLEIQRTEQGDSAMYLCASSPILKGAGRDEAFFGQGTRLTVV.

CDR3 sequence (DNA): TGTGCCAGCAGCGGGACTAGCGGGAGACCTCGCACAGATACGCAGTATTTT. Protein product: CASSGTSGRPRTDTQYF. J is TRBJ2-3 and V is TRBV9; TRBD2 matches at 13 bases. Trimming cost V 3 bases and J 1 base; bases outside gene matches: 5. CDR1 SGDLS and CDR2 YYNGEE come from the germline V gene. This CDR3 is built from 17 residues. Drawing the rest from reference TRBV9 and TRBJ2-3, the complete variable domain is DSGVTQTPKHLITATGQRVTLRCSPRSGDLSVYWYQQSLDQGLQFLIQYYNGEERAKGNILERFSAQQFPDLHSELNLSSLELGDSALYFCASSGTSGRPRTDTQYFGPGTRLTVL.

This clone was recorded a few times. This chain's CDR3 is CASSIHGMAGNTEAFF. CDR3 DNA: TGTGCCAGTAGTATTCACGGAATGGCGGGGAACACTGAAGCTTTCTTT. V is TRBV19 and J is TRBJ1-1; no reliable D call. The germline gives CDR1 LNHDA, CDR2 SQIVND (reference sequence). V was trimmed by 3 bases and J by 1 base, leaving 15 bases between them. The CDR3 spans 16 residues.

Here the CDR3 DNA reads TGCGCCAGCAGCTTGGTTGTTACAGGCGGACCCCACCCCGGGGAGCTGTTTTTT. It specifies CASSLVVTGGPHPGELFF. This chain uses TRBV5-1 with TRBJ2-2, with a possible D match to TRBD1 (5 bases). Trimming stripped 0 bases from V and 6 bases from J, with 21 bases between. The CDR3 runs 18 residues. Per germline, CDR1 SGHRS and CDR2 YFSETQ.

This chain connects TRBV7-2 to TRBJ2-3; 9 nucleotides match TRBD2. The germline gives CDR1 SGHTA, CDR2 FQGNSA. The CDR3 loop spans 17 amino acids. Trimming cost V 0 bases and J 0 bases; bases outside gene matches: 4. CDR3 loop: CASSLAPSGASTDTQYF. In DNA form, the CDR3 reads TGTGCCAGCAGCTTAGCGCCTAGCGGGGCTAGCACAGATACGCAGTATTTT.

The chain recombines TRBV14 with TRBJ1-1, with D perhaps matching TRBD1 (5 bases). The V gene lost 1 base and the J gene lost 1 base, with 10 bases spanning the gap. The germline gives CDR1 SGHDN, CDR2 FVKESK. The CDR3 covers 15 residues. CDR3 sequence (DNA): TGTGCCAGCAGCCAAGTATACAGGAGGAACACTGAAGCTTTCTTT. Translated: CASSQVYRRNTEAFF. Filled out from reference TRBV14 and TRBJ1-1, the complete variable domain reads EAGVTQFPSHSVIEKGQTVTLRCDPISGHDNLYWYRRVMGKEIKFLLHFVKESKQDESGMPNNRFLAERTGGTYSTLKVQPAELEDSGVYFCASSQVYRRNTEAFFGQGTRLTVV.

The chain joins TRBV5-4 to TRBJ2-7, with 7 bases identical to TRBD1. The CDR3 length is 13 residues. V was clipped by 2 bases and J by 4 bases; unmatched bases: 3. The germline CDR1 and CDR2 sequences are SGHNT and YYREEE (reference sequence). The CDR3 spells CASSFRDRYEQYF. The CDR3, as DNA: TGTGCCAGCAGCTTCCGGGACAGATACGAGCAGTACTTC.

This rearrangement joins TRBV7-8 to TRBJ2-7, with 7 bases matching TRBD2. V lost 8 bases and J lost 0; bases outside the gene matches: 10. The CDR3 is made up of 15 amino acids. Germline V gene sequence: CDR1 SGHVS, CDR2 FQNEAQ. The CDR3: CASSPGRTSSYEQYF. Here the CDR3 DNA reads TGTGCCAGCTCCCCCGGCCGGACTAGCTCCTACGAGCAGTACTTC. Filled out from reference TRBV7-8 and TRBJ2-7, the complete variable domain reads GAGVSQSPRYKVAKRGQDVALRCDPISGHVSLFWYQQALGQGPEFLTYFQNEAQLDKSGLPSDRFFAERPEGSVSTLKIQRTQQEDSAVYLCASSPGRTSSYEQYFGPGTRLTVT.

This chain uses TRBV6-1 with TRBJ2-3; 8 bases are shared with TRBD2. The CDR3 sequence is 13 residues long. Germline values: CDR1 MNHNS, CDR2 SASEGT. J lost 4 bases, V lost 8 bases, and 5 bases had no gene match. In DNA, the CDR3 is TGTGCCAGCGTCCGGACTAGCCCAGATACGCAGTATTTT. Protein: CASVRTSPDTQYF.